One sample yielded the 3 T cell receptor beta chains listed below, sequenced in a study of Ad26.COV2.S vaccination and SARS-CoV-2 variants. Assay: immunoSEQ multiplex PCR; the TCRdb copy retains only in-frame clones and omits some. The table lists 500,000 or so clones, 80% to 90% of them singletons. Treatment specified: 19 received Ad26.COV2.S at low or high dose, single or two shots; roughly five received placebo; per-sample allocation not given. It was on day 63 after the first vaccine or placebo injection that samples were taken. Sample: peripheral blood, taken in a trial of Ad26.COV2.S vaccine versus placebo. Receptors were obtained from a person between 18 and 65 years old who received the Ad26.COV2.S COVID-19 vaccine or a placebo.

The V call is TRBV4-1, the J call TRBJ2-7; 12 bases line up with TRBD2. From germline, CDR1 is MGHRA and CDR2 YSYEKL. The V segment lost 2 bases and the J segment 3 bases; nucleotides outside the gene matches: 5. The CDR3 loop spans 16 amino acids. The CDR3 nucleotides are TGCGCCAGCAGCCAACAACTAGCGGGGGGTTACTACGAGCAGTACTTC. The encoded protein is CASSQQLAGGYYEQYF.

The gene calls are TRBV21-1 and TRBJ1-1. TRBV21-1 is labeled a pseudogene. The CDR3 contains 16 residues. The CDR3 loop is CANRPVEPTLNTEAFF. The CDR3, as DNA: TGTGCCAACCGCCCCGTTGAGCCCACCTTAAACACTGAAGCTTTCTTT.

The chain is built from TRBV5-1 and TRBJ2-5; 7 nucleotides agree with TRBD2. V dropped 0 bases and J dropped 2; count of bases not matched to a gene: 4. Germline CDR1 and CDR2: SGHRS and YFSETQ. This CDR3 is 15 amino acids long. CDR3 DNA: TGCGCCAGCAGCTTGGCCTCTAGCGGTCAAGAGACCCAGTACTTC. It codes for CASSLASSGQETQYF.